The source of this T cell receptor (beta chain) is a study of blood T cell repertoires in COVID-19. Overall study context: Samples came from the United States, Italy and Spain, spanning acute and convalescent COVID-19. PBMCs, B-cell-depleted T cells, or T cells were the source of the cDNA or gDNA that made up the material.

Methods used by the authors: Amplification with reference gene primers provided the estimates of nucleated cell counts. Clones were read by immunoSEQ multiplex PCR, and TCRdb kept only the in-frame ones, dropping some. V and J calls and clone size are given by that table; D and trimming were obtained from the DNA. This table holds around 260,000 clones, around 82% found once. One Seattle source followed patients from active infection through their disease course. This clonotype originated in a human donor with COVID-19, enrolled during active disease. The donor label of this sample is uncertain. Source material: peripheral blood.

CDR3 region: CSVEDQVGNTIYF. DNA of the CDR3: TGCAGCGTTGAAGATCAGGTGGGAAACACCATATATTTT. The chain employs TRBV29-1 and TRBJ1-3; D gene ambiguous. Germline values: CDR1 SQVTM, CDR2 ANQGSEA. The CDR3 runs to 13 residues. Trimming took off 0 bases at V and 4 bases at J, with 7 bases between the two ends.